The 25 T cell receptor beta chains given below trace back to one sample, sequenced in a study of T cells after yellow fever vaccination. From the 5' RACE reads, TCRdb called clonotypes with MiXCR, one entry per CDR3 protein. The profile covers about 630,000 distinct CDR3 sequences, with 12% appearing a single time and under 15% taken by the ten largest. The sample consisted of PBMCs, taken on the day of the yellow fever booster vaccination. All receptors derive from a man aged 25-45 years who received the YFV17D yellow fever vaccine.

This clonotype showed up just a few times. This chain links TRBV7-2 with TRBJ2-5, with D tentatively TRBD1 (6 bases). Germline V gives CDR1 SGHTA, CDR2 FQGNSA. V lost 2 bases and J 5 bases, leaving 12 bases between the germline ends. The CDR3 contains 14 residues. In nucleotides, the CDR3 is TGTGCCAGCAGCTTAATTTTTCAGGGGGAGACCCAGTACTTC. It yields the protein CASSLIFQGETQYF.

This clonotype was observed a few times. This chain links TRBV12-3 or TRBV12-4 with TRBJ2-1; the match to TRBD2 covers 10 bases. The CDR3 loop spans 16 amino acids. The V and J ends lost 1 base and 4 bases, in that order; junction bases with no gene match: 4. CDR3 sequence reads: CASSLVGLAPYNEQFF. CDR3 in DNA: TGTGCCAGCAGTTTAGTGGGACTAGCGCCTTACAATGAGCAGTTCTTC.

This clonotype showed up just once. The chain carries TRBV6-1 and TRBJ1-1; D not resolved. Germline V CDR1 and CDR2: MNHNS, SASEGT. V lost 6 bases, J lost 2 bases, and 19 bases lay in between. CDR3 length equals 16 residues. DNA of the CDR3: TGTGCCAGCAGCCGTGGGTTAAGGGTCGGCAACACTGAAGCTTTCTTT. Translation: CASSRGLRVGNTEAFF.

This clonotype has ten or more counts. Mismatch with germline at one junction end may stem from a read error. The V call is TRBV5-1, the J call TRBJ2-7; no clear D gene. The germline V gene has CDR1 SGHRS and CDR2 YFSETQ. The CDR3 has 13 amino acids. The CDR3 sequence: CASSSGTAYEQYF. Written as DNA, the CDR3 is TGTGCCAGCAGTTCGGGCACCGCCTACGAGCAGTACTTC.

This clonotype was seen a few times. V is TRBV20-1 and J is TRBJ2-1; D tentatively fits TRBD1 or TRBD2 (5 bases each). V lost 3 bases, J lost 0 bases, and 12 bases lay in between. The germline gives CDR1 DFQATT, CDR2 SNEGSKA (reference sequence). The CDR3 contains 15 residues. The CDR3 DNA is TGCAGTGCTAGGTCCCGGGACCTCTCCTACAATGAGCAGTTCTTC. Protein: CSARSRDLSYNEQFF.

This clonotype appeared a few times. This sequence joins TRBV20-1 and TRBJ2-3, with D perhaps TRBD2 (6 bases). Between the trimmed V and J ends, which lost 4 bases and 2 bases, there was a span of 22 bases. The CDR3 sequence is 17 residues long. CDR1 and CDR2 from the germline V gene are DFQATT and SNEGSKA (reference sequence). The CDR3 nucleotides are TGCAGTGCTAAGATCCCCCCTCGAGTAGCGGTCACAGATACGCAGTATTTT. Translated, it gives CSAKIPPRVAVTDTQYF.

This clonotype was seen a handful of times. CDR3 DNA sequence: TGTGCCAGCTCACCACCGCAGGGTCGCACTGAAGCTTTCTTT. It yields the protein CASSPPQGRTEAFF. This chain uses TRBV18 with TRBJ1-1; a possible D gene is TRBD1 (5 bases). Deletions cut 0 bases from V and 4 bases from J, with 9 bases between. The CDR3 contains 14 residues. Looked up from germline, CDR1 is KGHSH and CDR2 is LQKENI.

The chain uses TRBV27 and TRBJ2-2, with a weak D call TRBD2 (6 bases). The CDR3 has 13 amino acids. The V and J ends lost 11 bases and 6 bases respectively, with 16 bases between them. The germline CDR1 and CDR2 sequences are MNHEY and SMNVEV (reference sequence). CDR3 loop: CAAGGLYPGELFF. The CDR3 coding sequence is TGTGCCGCCGGAGGGCTCTACCCCGGGGAGCTGTTTTTT.

In its sample, this clonotype was seen a few times. This sequence joins TRBV12-3 or TRBV12-4 and TRBJ2-2; 11 bases agree with TRBD2. CDR3 length: 15 residues. After removal of 7 bases from V and 6 bases from J, the junction contained 7 bases not matched to a gene. CDR3 region: CASTFSGRASGELFF. In nucleotides, the CDR3 is TGTGCCAGCACCTTTAGCGGGAGGGCCTCCGGGGAGCTGTTTTTT.

This clonotype was counted between two and nine times. This chain joins TRBV7-8 and TRBJ2-6; TRBD2 matches 10 bases. J was trimmed by 0 bases and V by 4 bases; bases with no gene match: 9. The CDR3 sequence is 19 residues long. Germline V lookup: CDR1 SGHVS, CDR2 FQNEAQ. DNA of the CDR3: TGTGCCAGCAGCTCCGGGACTAGCGTCTTATTCTCTGGGGCCAACGTCCTGACTTTC. Translating gives CASSSGTSVLFSGANVLTF.

The gene calls are TRBV6-2 or TRBV6-3 and TRBJ2-5; D is perhaps TRBD2 (6 bases). The CDR3 loop spans 14 amino acids. Trimming pared 6 bases from V and 5 bases from J, leaving 16 bases between. Germline CDR1 is MNHEY and CDR2 is SVGEGT. As DNA, the CDR3 is TGTGCCAGCAGCAAACGGGGGACCAGGGAGACCCAGTACTTC. Translation gives CASSKRGTRETQYF.

The chain recombines TRBV24-1 with TRBJ2-1; D remains ambiguous. The germline V and J ends were trimmed by 2 bases and 7 bases, with 8 bases remaining between them. Germline lookup yields CDR1 KGHDR and CDR2 SFDVKD. The CDR3 covers 13 residues. The CDR3 is CATSDYDVNEQFF. The CDR3 nucleotides read TGTGCCACCAGTGATTACGACGTGAATGAGCAGTTCTTC.

The chain uses TRBV12-3 or TRBV12-4 and TRBJ2-1; D uncertain. The CDR3 covers 15 residues. V dropped 4 bases and J dropped 4 bases, with 14 bases sitting between them. The CDR3 here is CASSSRLRAYNEQFF. The CDR3 coding sequence is TGTGCCAGCAGTTCCCGGCTACGGGCTTACAATGAGCAGTTCTTC.

The rearrangement uses TRBV11-2 and TRBJ2-3; no firm D call. The CDR3 is 12 amino acids. Germline V gene sequence: CDR1 SGHAT, CDR2 FQNNGV. The V and J ends lost 0 bases and 9 bases respectively, with 7 bases between them. Here the CDR3 reads CASSLESSTQYF. The CDR3 DNA reads as TGTGCCAGCAGCTTAGAAAGCTCGACGCAGTATTTT.

The chain links TRBV7-2 to TRBJ1-1; the D gene is possibly TRBD1 (5 bases). CDR1 and CDR2 from the germline V gene are SGHTA and FQGNSA. CDR3 length equals 16 residues. With 2 bases removed from V and 1 base from J, the gap between germline ends came to 14 bases. The CDR3 loop is CASSLRWAGGNTEAFF. CDR3 nucleotide sequence: TGTGCCAGCAGCTTACGTTGGGCCGGGGGGAACACTGAAGCTTTCTTT.

A few counts support this clonotype. The chain carries TRBV7-3 and TRBJ2-2; 9 nucleotides align to TRBD2. J gave up 0 bases and V 4 bases, and 6 bases lay outside the gene matches. Germline lookup yields CDR1 SGHTA and CDR2 FQGTGA. The CDR3 is 17 residues long. CDR3 sequence: CASSSPAGGSNTGELFF. The DNA of the CDR3 is TGTGCCAGCAGCTCTCCCGCGGGAGGGTCGAACACCGGGGAGCTGTTTTTT.

This clonotype was observed a handful of times. The rearrangement joins TRBV5-1 to TRBJ2-7, with D unresolved. This CDR3 contains 15 residues. The V end was cut by 3 bases, the J end by 4 bases, with 17 bases between. Germline lookup yields CDR1 SGHRS and CDR2 YFSETQ. The CDR3 region has the DNA TGCGCCAGCAGCTACCGGGCCCAGCCTCCGTACGAGCAGTACTTC. Translating gives CASSYRAQPPYEQYF.

Ten or more counts support this clonotype. The chain recombines TRBV20-1 with TRBJ2-7, with 8 bases aligning to TRBD2. CDR1 is DFQATT and CDR2 is SNEGSKA in the germline V gene (reference sequence). The J segment lost 6 bases and the V segment lost 4 bases, leaving 8 bases of the junction unmatched. The CDR3 length is 13 residues. The CDR3 protein is CSATLIGRGEQYF. The CDR3 DNA is TGCAGTGCTACCCTTATCGGGAGGGGCGAGCAGTACTTC.

This clonotype has only a few counts. DNA for the CDR3: TGCGCCAGCAGACTAGCGGGAGTTCACGAGCAGTACTTC. It translates to CASRLAGVHEQYF. J is TRBJ2-7 and V is TRBV23-1, with 11 bases that match TRBD2. TRBV23-1 is marked as an open reading frame, function uncertain. The CDR3 runs 13 residues. V shed 6 bases and J 5 bases; nucleotides not matched to a gene: 3.

There are a few counts of this clonotype. Germline is not matched at one junction end, which may reflect a read error. This chain joins TRBV20-1 and TRBJ2-3; perhaps TRBD2 as D (6 bases). This CDR3 has 14 residues. Germline CDR1 reads DFQATT; CDR2 reads SNEGSKA (reference sequence). The CDR3 DNA follows: TGCAGTGCTGGAGACCCGGGAGGCACAGATACGCAGTATTTT. Translated: CSAGDPGGTDTQYF.

This clonotype has only a few counts. The chain combines TRBV7-6 with TRBJ2-7; TRBD1 aligns across 9 bases. V shed 3 bases and J 2 bases; nucleotides not matched to a gene: 17. This CDR3 spans 19 amino acids. Germline CDR1 and CDR2: SGHVS and FNYEAQ. The CDR3 spells CASSFMGGQGSIQTYEQYF. The CDR3 bases are TGTGCCAGCAGCTTCATGGGGGGACAGGGCTCCATCCAGACCTACGAGCAGTACTTC.

This clonotype was detected ten times or more. The chain employs TRBV30 and TRBJ1-6, with TRBD1 matching 10 bases. This CDR3 is built from 13 residues. V lost 3 bases, J lost 10 bases, and 3 bases stayed unmatched. CDR1 GTSNPN and CDR2 SVGIG come from the germline V gene (reference sequence). CDR3 in amino acids: CAWRGQGGSPLHF. CDR3 in DNA: TGTGCCTGGAGAGGACAGGGGGGCTCACCCCTCCACTTT.

CDR3 in amino acids: CASSEPGPSYEQYF. The CDR3, as DNA: TGCGCCAGCAGCGAACCGGGACCCTCCTACGAGCAGTACTTC. V usage is TRBV5-1 and J usage is TRBJ2-7, with D possibly being TRBD1 or TRBD2 (5 bases each). Germline V gives CDR1 SGHRS, CDR2 YFSETQ. V lost 4 bases, J lost 0 bases, and 11 bases lay in between. The CDR3 is made up of 14 amino acids.

This clonotype was observed a handful of times. This chain uses TRBV15 with TRBJ2-7; a possible D gene is TRBD2 (6 bases). V was trimmed by 4 bases and J by 5 bases, leaving 21 bases between them. There are 16 residues in the CDR3. From germline, CDR1 is LNHNV and CDR2 YYDKDF (reference sequence). CDR3 in DNA: TGTGCCACCAGCACGAGCCTGACTAGATTCGTCCACGAGCAGTACTTC. It is translated as CATSTSLTRFVHEQYF.

About this clonotype itself: A read error is possible here, since a much larger clone lies one base away. Because it lacks the conserved phenylalanine or tryptophan at the end, this CDR3 is likely a read error. The V gene is TRBV5-6, the J gene TRBJ1-2; D unresolved. This CDR3 contains 12 residues. The germline CDR1 and CDR2 sequences are SGHDT and YYEEEE. Between the trimmed V and J ends, which lost 0 bases and 5 bases, there was a span of 5 bases. CDR3 amino acids: CASSLDGYGYTS. CDR3 bases: TGTGCCAGCAGCTTGGACGGTTATGGCTACACCTCC.